Each of the 14 T cell receptor beta chains below was sequenced from the same sample in a study of blood T cell repertoires in COVID-19. Clones were sequenced by immunoSEQ multiplex PCR, and TCRdb holds only the in-frame ones, with some missing. The data show over 120,000 clones, with over 60% seen just once and roughly 10% held by the top ten. Material: peripheral blood. The receptor set was obtained from a woman in her fifties or sixties with active or convalescent COVID-19.

CDR3 sequence: CASSELYGYTF. DNA for the CDR3: TGTGCCAGCAGCGAACTCTATGGCTACACCTTC. The V gene is TRBV28, the J gene TRBJ1-2; D call uncertain. V lost 6 bases and J 4 bases, leaving 6 bases between the germline ends. The CDR3 sequence is 11 residues long. The germline CDR1 and CDR2 sequences are MDHEN and SYDVKM.

There are a few counts of this clone. The chain uses TRBV6-4 and TRBJ2-3, with TRBD2 identical over 9 bases. V shed 3 bases and J 6 bases; nucleotides not matched to a gene: 4. Germline CDR1 and CDR2: MRHNA and SNTAGT. The CDR3 runs to 14 residues. The CDR3: CASSERGGFDTQYF. Here the CDR3 DNA reads TGTGCCAGCAGTGAGCGGGGGGGCTTCGATACGCAGTATTTT.

This clone was detected only once. The CDR3 DNA sequence: TGTGCCAGCAGTTTATTCGCAGATACGCAGTATTTT. Its translation: CASSLFADTQYF. The V and J genes are TRBV28 and TRBJ2-3; D call uncertain. CDR3 size: 12 residues. The ends were cut back, 1 base at V and 4 bases at J, with 3 bases in the middle. Germline values: CDR1 MDHEN, CDR2 SYDVKM.

The V gene is TRBV19, the J gene TRBJ2-1, with TRBD2 matching over 13 bases. Germline V gives CDR1 LNHDA, CDR2 SQIVND (reference sequence). With 5 bases clipped from V and 10 bases from J, the junction kept 11 bases outside the gene matches. This CDR3 is 16 amino acids long. CDR3: CASSPGTSGTRGEQFF. The CDR3 region has the DNA TGTGCCAGTAGTCCGGGGACTAGCGGGACGAGAGGGGAGCAGTTCTTC.

V usage is TRBV3-1 (or the pseudogene TRBV3-2) and J usage is TRBJ2-7; tentative D call: TRBD2 (5 bases). This CDR3 has 16 amino acids. Germline CDR1 LGHDT, CDR2 YNNKEL (reference sequence). V was cut by 3 bases and J by 0 bases, with 15 bases left in between. The CDR3 is CASSHMRAESSYEQYF. Here the CDR3 DNA reads TGTGCCAGCAGCCATATGAGGGCGGAGAGCTCCTACGAGCAGTACTTC.

This chain links TRBV6-1 with TRBJ1-2; D call uncertain. CDR3 length: 17 residues. V lost 0 bases, J lost 4 bases, and 18 bases lay in between. The germline CDR1 and CDR2 sequences are MNHNS and SASEGT. The CDR3 DNA is TGTGCCAGCAGTGAAGCGCTTTGGGGTACTAGGAGCTATGGCTACACCTTC. This encodes CASSEALWGTRSYGYTF.

This clone has only one observation. The V call is TRBV19, the J call TRBJ1-6; D may be TRBD1 (5 bases). The CDR3 extends over 13 amino acids. Trimming removed 2 bases at V and 7 bases at J, with 6 bases between. Germline V gene lookup returns CDR1 LNHDA and CDR2 SQIVND (reference sequence). CDR3 DNA: TGTGCCAGTAGTATACAGGGCAATTCACCCCTCCACTTT. Its protein product is CASSIQGNSPLHF. The complete variable domain, with remaining parts taken from reference TRBV19 and TRBJ1-6, reads DGGITQSPKYLFRKEGQNVTLSCEQNLNHDAMYWYRQDPGQGLRLIYYSQIVNDFQKGDIAEGYSVSREKKESFPLTVTSAQKNPTAFYLCASSIQGNSPLHFGNGTRLTVT.

The chain is built from TRBV6-6 and TRBJ2-2; tentative D call: TRBD2 (6 bases). In germline, CDR1 is MNHNY, CDR2 SVGAGI (reference sequence). Trimming removed 2 bases at V and 6 bases at J, with 13 bases between. The CDR3 runs 15 residues. CDR3 residues: CASSYARGGAGELFF. CDR3 coding DNA: TGTGCCAGCAGTTACGCCAGAGGAGGGGCCGGGGAGCTGTTTTTT.

The CDR3 coding sequence is TGTGCCATCAGTGGTCCTAGCACAGATACGCAGTATTTT. Its protein product is CAISGPSTDTQYF. V usage is TRBV10-3 and J usage is TRBJ2-3, with unresolved D. The V and J ends lost 4 bases and 0 bases respectively, with 5 bases between them. Germline V lookup: CDR1 ENHRY, CDR2 SYGVKD. CDR3 length: 13 amino acids.

This clone was observed once. The chain combines TRBV5-1 with TRBJ1-2; D gene ambiguous. The V end was cut by 0 bases, the J end by 6 bases, with 12 bases between. CDR1 is SGHRS and CDR2 is YFSETQ in the germline V gene. The CDR3 sequence is 14 residues long. The CDR3: CASSLDPSANGYTF. CDR3 in DNA: TGCGCCAGCAGCTTGGACCCCTCCGCGAATGGCTACACCTTC.

The rearrangement joins TRBV6-5 to TRBJ1-1; 7 bases map to TRBD1. Trimming removed 6 bases from V and 2 bases from J; junction bases left unmatched: 6. Germline CDR1 reads MNHEY; CDR2 reads SVGAGI. This CDR3 is 14 amino acids long. The CDR3: CASSRDSANTEAFF. As DNA, the CDR3 is TGTGCCAGCAGCAGGGACAGCGCTAACACTGAAGCTTTCTTT.

This chain uses TRBV7-3 with TRBJ2-3; 10 bases align to TRBD2. CDR3 length equals 15 residues. Trimming cost V 1 base and J 6 bases; bases outside gene matches: 4. The V gene's germline CDR1 is SGHTA and CDR2 FQGTGA. The CDR3 loop reads CASSLSSGRSDTQYF. CDR3 sequence (DNA): TGTGCCAGCAGCTTAAGTAGCGGGAGGTCGGATACGCAGTATTTT.

This rearrangement joins TRBV27 to TRBJ2-5; 7 bases map to TRBD1. The CDR3 contains 14 residues. Germline CDR1 reads MNHEY; CDR2 reads SMNVEV (reference sequence). J lost 5 bases, V lost 6 bases, and 9 bases had no gene match. The CDR3 DNA reads as TGTGCCAGCAGCACTGTACAGGGGTATGAGACCCAGTACTTC. Protein sequence: CASSTVQGYETQYF.

The chain has TRBV4-2 and TRBJ2-5; 8 nucleotides align to TRBD2. The V segment lost 4 bases and the J segment 0 bases; nucleotides outside the gene matches: 1. The CDR3 loop spans 14 amino acids. Germline CDR1 reads LGHNA; CDR2 reads YNFKEQ. The DNA of the CDR3 is TGTGCCAGCAGCCCGACTAGCGACCAAGAGACCCAGTACTTC. Residues: CASSPTSDQETQYF.